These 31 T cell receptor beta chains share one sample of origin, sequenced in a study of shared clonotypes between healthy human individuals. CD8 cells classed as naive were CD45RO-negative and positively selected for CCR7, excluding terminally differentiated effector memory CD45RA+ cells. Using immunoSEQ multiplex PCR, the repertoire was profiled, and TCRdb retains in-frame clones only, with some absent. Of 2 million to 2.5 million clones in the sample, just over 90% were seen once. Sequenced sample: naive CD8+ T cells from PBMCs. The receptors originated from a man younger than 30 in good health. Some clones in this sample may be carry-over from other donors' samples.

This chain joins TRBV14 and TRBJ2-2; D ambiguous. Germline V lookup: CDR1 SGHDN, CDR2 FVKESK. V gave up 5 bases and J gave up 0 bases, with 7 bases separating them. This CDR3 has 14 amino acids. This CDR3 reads CASSTWANTGELFF. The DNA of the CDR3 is TGTGCCAGCAGCACGTGGGCGAACACCGGGGAGCTGTTTTTT.

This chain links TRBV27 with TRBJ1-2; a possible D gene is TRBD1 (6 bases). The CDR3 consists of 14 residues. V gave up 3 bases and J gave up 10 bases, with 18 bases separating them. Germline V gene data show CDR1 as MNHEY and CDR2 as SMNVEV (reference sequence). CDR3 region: CASSFSRGRQDYTF. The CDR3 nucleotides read TGTGCCAGCAGTTTTTCGAGGGGGAGACAGGACTACACCTTC.

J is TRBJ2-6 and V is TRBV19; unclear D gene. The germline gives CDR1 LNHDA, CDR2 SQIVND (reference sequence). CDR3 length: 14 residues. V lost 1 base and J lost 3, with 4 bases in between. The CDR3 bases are TGTGCCAGTAGTATAGCAAGTGGGGCCAACGTCCTGACTTTC. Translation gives CASSIASGANVLTF. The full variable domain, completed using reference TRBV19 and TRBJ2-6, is DGGITQSPKYLFRKEGQNVTLSCEQNLNHDAMYWYRQDPGQGLRLIYYSQIVNDFQKGDIAEGYSVSREKKESFPLTVTSAQKNPTAFYLCASSIASGANVLTFGAGSRLTVL.

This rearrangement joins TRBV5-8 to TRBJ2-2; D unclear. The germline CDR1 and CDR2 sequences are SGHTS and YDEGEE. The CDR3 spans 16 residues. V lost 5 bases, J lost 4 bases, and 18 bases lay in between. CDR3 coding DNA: TGTGCCAGCAGTCAGGCATCCTCCTGGGGCACCGGGGAGCTGTTTTTT. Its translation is CASSQASSWGTGELFF.

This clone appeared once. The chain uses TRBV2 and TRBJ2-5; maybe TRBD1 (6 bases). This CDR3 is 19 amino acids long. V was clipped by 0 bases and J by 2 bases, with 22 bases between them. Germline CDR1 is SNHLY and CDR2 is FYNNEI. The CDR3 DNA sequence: TGTGCCAGCAGTGAAGCGGGCTGGGGCCACACGGGGACACAAGAGACCCAGTACTTC. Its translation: CASSEAGWGHTGTQETQYF.

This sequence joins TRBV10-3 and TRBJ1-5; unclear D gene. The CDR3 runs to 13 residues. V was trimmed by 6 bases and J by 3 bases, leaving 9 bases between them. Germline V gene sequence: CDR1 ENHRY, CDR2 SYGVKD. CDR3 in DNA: TGTGCCATCAGAGAGGGTCTCAATCAGCCCCAGCATTTT. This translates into CAIREGLNQPQHF.

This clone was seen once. The CDR3: CSVETASAAGYTF. CDR3 in DNA: TGCAGCGTTGAAACCGCTAGCGCGGCTGGCTACACCTTC. V usage is TRBV29-1 and J usage is TRBJ1-2; D remains ambiguous. The CDR3 totals 13 residues. Trimming shortened V by 2 bases and J by 7 bases, and 14 bases separated the two germline ends. Germline lookup yields CDR1 SQVTM and CDR2 ANQGSEA.

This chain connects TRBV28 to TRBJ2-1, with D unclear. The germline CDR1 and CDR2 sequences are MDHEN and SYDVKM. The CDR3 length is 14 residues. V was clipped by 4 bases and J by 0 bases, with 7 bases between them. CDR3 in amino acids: CASSWQLSYNEQFF. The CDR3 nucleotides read TGTGCCAGCAGTTGGCAACTCTCCTACAATGAGCAGTTCTTC.

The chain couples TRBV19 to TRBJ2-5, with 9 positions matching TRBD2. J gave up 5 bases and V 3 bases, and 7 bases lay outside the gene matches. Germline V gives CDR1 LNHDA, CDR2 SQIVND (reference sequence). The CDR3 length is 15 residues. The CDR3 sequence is CASSIGGRARETQYF. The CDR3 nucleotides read TGTGCCAGTAGTATTGGCGGGAGGGCCAGGGAGACCCAGTACTTC.

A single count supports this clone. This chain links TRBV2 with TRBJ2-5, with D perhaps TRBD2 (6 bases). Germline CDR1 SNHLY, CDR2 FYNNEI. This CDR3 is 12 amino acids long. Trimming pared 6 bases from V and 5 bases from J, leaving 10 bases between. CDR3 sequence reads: CASRARGETQYF. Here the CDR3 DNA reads TGTGCCAGCAGGGCTCGGGGGGAGACCCAGTACTTC. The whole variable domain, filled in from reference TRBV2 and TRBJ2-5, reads EPEVTQTPSHQVTQMGQEVILRCVPISNHLYFYWYRQILGQKVEFLVSFYNNEISEKSEIFDDQFSVERPDGSNFTLKIRSTKLEDSAMYFCASRARGETQYFGPGTRLLVL.

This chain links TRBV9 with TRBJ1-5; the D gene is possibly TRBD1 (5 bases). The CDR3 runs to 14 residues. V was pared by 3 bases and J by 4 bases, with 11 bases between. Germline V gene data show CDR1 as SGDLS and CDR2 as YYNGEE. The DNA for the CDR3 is TGTGCCAGCAGCGCGGGGGAGGGTAATCAGCCCCAGCATTTT. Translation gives CASSAGEGNQPQHF.

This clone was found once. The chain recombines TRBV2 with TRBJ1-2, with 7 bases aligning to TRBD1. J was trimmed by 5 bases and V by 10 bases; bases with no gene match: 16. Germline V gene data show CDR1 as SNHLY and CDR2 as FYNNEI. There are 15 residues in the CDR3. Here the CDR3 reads CATLRTGVFGYGYTF. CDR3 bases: TGTGCCACCCTGAGAACAGGGGTTTTCGGGTATGGCTACACCTTC.

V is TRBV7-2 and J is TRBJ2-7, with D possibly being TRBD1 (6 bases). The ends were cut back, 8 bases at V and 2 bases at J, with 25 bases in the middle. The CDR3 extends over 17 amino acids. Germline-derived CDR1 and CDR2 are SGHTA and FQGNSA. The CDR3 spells CASGTFGTTGSTYEQYF. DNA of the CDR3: TGTGCCAGCGGAACGTTCGGGACAACAGGGAGTACCTACGAGCAGTACTTC.

The CDR3 DNA sequence: TGTGCCAGCAGTGAGGCCCGGAGGAGCACTGAAGCTTTCTTT. Translating it yields CASSEARRSTEAFF. V usage is TRBV6-5 and J usage is TRBJ1-1; D unclear. The CDR3 spans 14 residues. The germline V gene has CDR1 MNHEY and CDR2 SVGAGI. Trimming cost V 5 bases and J 4 bases, with 14 bases left between them.

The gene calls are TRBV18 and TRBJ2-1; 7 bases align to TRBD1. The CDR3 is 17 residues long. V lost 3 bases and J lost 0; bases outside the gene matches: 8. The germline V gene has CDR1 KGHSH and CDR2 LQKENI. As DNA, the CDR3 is TGTGCCAGCTCACCTCAAGACAGGGAGAGCTCCTACAATGAGCAGTTCTTC. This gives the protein CASSPQDRESSYNEQFF. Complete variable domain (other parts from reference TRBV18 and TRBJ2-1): NAGVMQNPRHLVRRRGQEARLRCSPMKGHSHVYWYRQLPEEGLKFMVYLQKENIIDESGMPKERFSAEFPKEGPSILRIQQVVRGDSAAYFCASSPQDRESSYNEQFFGPGTRLTVL.

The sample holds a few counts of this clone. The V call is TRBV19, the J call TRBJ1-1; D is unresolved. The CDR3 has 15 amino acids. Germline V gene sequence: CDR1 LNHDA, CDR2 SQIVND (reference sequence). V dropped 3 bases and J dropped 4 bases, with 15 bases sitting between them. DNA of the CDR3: TGTGCCAGTAGTATGGCTTGGGCCATGAGCACTGAAGCTTTCTTT. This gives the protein CASSMAWAMSTEAFF.

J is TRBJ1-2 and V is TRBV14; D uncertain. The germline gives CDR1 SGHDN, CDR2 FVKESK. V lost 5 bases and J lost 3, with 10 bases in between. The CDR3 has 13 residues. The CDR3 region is CASSLTADYGYTF. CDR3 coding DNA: TGTGCCAGCAGCTTAACAGCGGACTATGGCTACACCTTC.

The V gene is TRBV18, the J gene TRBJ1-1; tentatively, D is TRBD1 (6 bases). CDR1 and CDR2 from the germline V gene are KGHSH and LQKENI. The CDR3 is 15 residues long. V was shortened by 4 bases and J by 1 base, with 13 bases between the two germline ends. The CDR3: CASSLTGSRNTEAFF. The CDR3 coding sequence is TGTGCCAGCTCACTCACAGGGAGTCGGAACACTGAAGCTTTCTTT.

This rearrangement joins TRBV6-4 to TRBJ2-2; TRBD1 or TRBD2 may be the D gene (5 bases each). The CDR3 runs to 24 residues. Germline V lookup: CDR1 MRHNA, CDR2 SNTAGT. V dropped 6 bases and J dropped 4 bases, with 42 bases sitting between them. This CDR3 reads CASSDHHEGEGRGWWALGTGELFF. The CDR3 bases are TGTGCCAGCAGCGACCATCACGAAGGAGAGGGGCGCGGGTGGTGGGCCCTAGGCACCGGGGAGCTGTTTTTT.

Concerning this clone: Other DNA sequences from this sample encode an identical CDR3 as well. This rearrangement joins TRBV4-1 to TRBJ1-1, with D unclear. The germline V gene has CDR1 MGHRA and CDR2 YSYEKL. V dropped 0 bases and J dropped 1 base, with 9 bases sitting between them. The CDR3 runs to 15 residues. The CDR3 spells CASSQDRRGNTEAFF. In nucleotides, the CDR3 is TGCGCCAGCAGCCAAGATCGTCGGGGGAACACTGAAGCTTTCTTT.

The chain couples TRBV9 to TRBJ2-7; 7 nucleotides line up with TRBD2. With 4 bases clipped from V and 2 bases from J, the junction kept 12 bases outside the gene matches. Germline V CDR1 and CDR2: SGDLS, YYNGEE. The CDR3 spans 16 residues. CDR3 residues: CASSPPVQRGTYEQYF. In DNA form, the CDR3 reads TGTGCCAGCAGCCCCCCCGTCCAGCGGGGCACCTACGAGCAGTACTTC.

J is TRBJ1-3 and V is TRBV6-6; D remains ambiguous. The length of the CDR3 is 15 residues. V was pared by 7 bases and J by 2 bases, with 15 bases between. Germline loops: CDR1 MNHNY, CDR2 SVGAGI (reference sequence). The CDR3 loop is CASTTHGSPGNTIYF. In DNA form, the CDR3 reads TGTGCCAGCACCACCCATGGGTCCCCTGGAAACACCATATATTTT.

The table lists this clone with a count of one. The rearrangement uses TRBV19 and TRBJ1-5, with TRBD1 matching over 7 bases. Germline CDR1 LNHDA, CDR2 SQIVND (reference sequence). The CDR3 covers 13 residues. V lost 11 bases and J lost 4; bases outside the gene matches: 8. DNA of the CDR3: TGTGCCGTCGCCGAGGGGGCTAATCAGCCCCAGCATTTT. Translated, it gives CAVAEGANQPQHF.

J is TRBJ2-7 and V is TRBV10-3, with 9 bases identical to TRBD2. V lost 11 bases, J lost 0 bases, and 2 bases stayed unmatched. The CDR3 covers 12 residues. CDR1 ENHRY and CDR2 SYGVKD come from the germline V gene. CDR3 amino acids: CAVSGSSYEQYF. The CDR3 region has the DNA TGTGCCGTTAGCGGGAGCTCCTACGAGCAGTACTTC.

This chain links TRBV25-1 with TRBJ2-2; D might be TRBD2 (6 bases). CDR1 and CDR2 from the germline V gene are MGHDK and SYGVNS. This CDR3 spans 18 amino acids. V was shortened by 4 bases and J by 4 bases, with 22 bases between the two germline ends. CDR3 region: CASSARLDPIASTGELFF. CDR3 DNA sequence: TGTGCCAGCAGTGCCAGACTAGACCCGATTGCCTCCACCGGGGAGCTGTTTTTT.

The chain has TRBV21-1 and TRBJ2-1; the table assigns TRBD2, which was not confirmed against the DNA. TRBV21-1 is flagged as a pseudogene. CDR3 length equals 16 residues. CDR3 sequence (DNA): TGTGCCAGCAGCAAAGCCCACCGGCTAGCGGACAATGAGCAGTTCTTC. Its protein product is CASSKAHRLADNEQFF.

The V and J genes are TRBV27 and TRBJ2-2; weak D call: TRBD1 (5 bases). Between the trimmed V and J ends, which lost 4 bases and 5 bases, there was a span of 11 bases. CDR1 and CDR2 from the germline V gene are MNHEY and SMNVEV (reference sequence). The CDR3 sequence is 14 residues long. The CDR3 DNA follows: TGTGCCAGCAGTTACTTCAGGGCTACCGGGGAGCTGTTTTTT. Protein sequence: CASSYFRATGELFF.

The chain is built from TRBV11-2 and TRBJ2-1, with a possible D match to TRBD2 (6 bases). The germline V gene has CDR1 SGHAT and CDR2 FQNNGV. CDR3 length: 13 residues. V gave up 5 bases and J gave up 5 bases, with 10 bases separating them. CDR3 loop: CASSAGTHNEQFF. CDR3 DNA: TGTGCCAGCAGCGCCGGGACTCACAATGAGCAGTTCTTC.

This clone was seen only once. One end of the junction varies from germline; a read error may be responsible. Here the CDR3 reads CASSSRGQGRWGTTIYF. CDR3 nucleotide sequence: TGTGCCAGCAGTTCGAGAGGACAGGGAAGGTGGGGAACCACCATATATTTT. The rearrangement joins TRBV28 to TRBJ1-3; 8 bases are shared with TRBD1. The CDR3 covers 17 residues. Germline CDR1 is MDHEN and CDR2 is SYDVKM.

In DNA, the CDR3 is TGTGCCTGGAGGCTCTACCAGGACAGCAACCCAAATAGCAATCAGCCCCAGCATTTT. This sequence encodes CAWRLYQDSNPNSNQPQHF. This chain links TRBV30 with TRBJ1-5; D may be TRBD1 (6 bases). This CDR3 has 19 amino acids. From germline, CDR1 is GTSNPN and CDR2 SVGIG (reference sequence). The ends were cut back, 3 bases at V and 0 bases at J, with 24 bases in the middle.

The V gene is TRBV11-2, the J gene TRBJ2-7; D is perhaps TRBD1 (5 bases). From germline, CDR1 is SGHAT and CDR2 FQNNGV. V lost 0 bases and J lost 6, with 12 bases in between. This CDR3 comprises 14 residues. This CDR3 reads CASSLETAGPEQYF. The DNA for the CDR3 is TGTGCCAGCAGCTTAGAGACAGCCGGACCCGAGCAGTACTTC.